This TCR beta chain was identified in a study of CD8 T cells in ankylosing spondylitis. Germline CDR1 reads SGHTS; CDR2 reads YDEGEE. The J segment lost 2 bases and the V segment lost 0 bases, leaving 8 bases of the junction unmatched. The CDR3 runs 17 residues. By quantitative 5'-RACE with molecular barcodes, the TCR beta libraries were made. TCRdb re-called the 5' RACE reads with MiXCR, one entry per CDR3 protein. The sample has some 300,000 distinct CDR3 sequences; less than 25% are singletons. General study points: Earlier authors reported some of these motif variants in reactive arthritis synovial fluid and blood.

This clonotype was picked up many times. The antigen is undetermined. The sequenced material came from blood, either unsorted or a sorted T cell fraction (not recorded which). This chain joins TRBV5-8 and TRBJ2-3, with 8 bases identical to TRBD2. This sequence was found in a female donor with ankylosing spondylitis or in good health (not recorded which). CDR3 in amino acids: CASSLGGGSGATDTQYF. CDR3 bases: TGTGCCAGCAGCTTGGGCGGGGGTAGCGGGGCCACAGATACGCAGTATTTT. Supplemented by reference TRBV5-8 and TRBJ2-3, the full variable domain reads EAGVTQSPTHLIKTRGQQATLRCSPISGHTSVYWYQQALGLGLQFLLWYDEGEERNRGNFPPRFSGRQFPNYSSELNVNALELEDSALYLCASSLGGGSGATDTQYFGPGTRLTVL.